Listed below are T cell receptor beta chains from one sample, sequenced in a study of post-analysis software for immune sequencing data. MiXCR, applied by TCRdb to the PCR reads, yields one record per CDR3 protein. Among 430,000 or so distinct CDR3 sequences listed, approximately 42% were seen once. The sequenced sample consisted of blood. Every receptor here comes from a girl between 2 and 10 years old with multiple sclerosis. Each CDR3 is given with its conserved first and last residue. The D gene is left open where the match is weak. Clone size is given for some rows only: seen once, a few or many times, or a class if the clone is expanded.

TRBD1	TRBJ1-2	few	TRBV5-1	CASRGTGANYGYTF	TGCGCCAGCCGAGGGACAGGGGCGAACTATGGCTACACCTTC
TRBD1	TRBJ1-5	-	TRBV2	CASREGAPSNQPQHF	TGTGCCAGCAGGGAGGGGGCGCCTAGCAATCAGCCCCAGCATTTT
TRBD1	TRBJ1-1	-	TRBV5-1	CASSLAGLGQGLRNTEAFF	TGCGCCAGCAGCTTGGCCGGGTTAGGACAGGGCTTGAGGAACACTGAAGCTTTCTTT
-	TRBJ1-2	-	TRBV20-1	CSARVLQGPYGYTF	TGCAGTGCCCGAGTGTTGCAGGGGCCCTATGGCTACACCTTC
TRBD1	TRBJ2-7	few	TRBV6-2/TRBV6-3	CASRKTGTRSYEQYF	TGTGCCAGCAGGAAGACAGGGACCAGATCCTACGAGCAGTACTTC
-	TRBJ1-2	few	TRBV3-1	CASRDFYGYTF	TGTGCCAGCAGGGACTTCTATGGCTACACCTTC
-	TRBJ1-5	-	TRBV18	CASSPGENQPQHF	TGTGCCAGCTCACCGGGAGAGAATCAGCCCCAGCATTTT
TRBD1	TRBJ1-2	-	TRBV12-3/TRBV12-4	CASSTTGGAWGYTF	TGTGCCAGCAGTACTACAGGGGGCGCGTGGGGCTACACCTTC
TRBD2	TRBJ2-1	-	TRBV5-1	CASSLGLASSYNEQFF	TGCGCCAGCAGTCTTGGACTAGCCAGCTCCTACAATGAGCAGTTCTTC
-	TRBJ1-2	few	TRBV7-2	CASSPGPLLSLNGYTF	TGTGCCAGCAGCCCCGGCCCCCTCCTGAGCTTGAATGGCTACACCTTC
TRBD1	TRBJ1-5	-	TRBV4-1	CASSPGQGFHQPQHF	TGCGCCAGCAGCCCGGGACAGGGGTTTCATCAGCCCCAGCATTTT
-	TRBJ2-1	-	TRBV10-3	CAISESNPGVRNGDEQFF	TGTGCCATCAGTGAGTCAAATCCCGGGGTTCGCAATGGCGATGAGCAGTTCTTC
-	TRBJ2-7	few	TRBV20-1	CSAREAHSYEQYF	TGCAGTGCTAGAGAGGCGCATTCCTACGAGCAGTACTTC
-	TRBJ1-2	many	TRBV7-2	CASSLVRFYGYTF	TGTGCCAGCAGCTTAGTCAGGTTCTATGGCTACACCTTC
-	TRBJ2-7	-	TRBV6-1	CASGPRSYEQYF	TGTGCCAGCGGACCCCGATCCTACGAGCAGTACTTC
-	TRBJ1-1	-	TRBV7-3	CASSFNMNTEAFF	TGTGCCAGCAGCTTTAACATGAACACTGAAGCTTTCTTT
TRBD2	TRBJ2-7	-	TRBV11-2	CASSPRTSATYEQYF	TGTGCCAGCAGCCCGAGGACTAGCGCGACCTACGAGCAGTACTTC
TRBD1	TRBJ2-7	-	TRBV3-1	CASSPGTGVREQYF	TGTGCCAGCAGCCCCGGGACAGGGGTTCGCGAGCAGTACTTC
-	TRBJ2-5	-	TRBV6-2/TRBV6-3	CASSYLGAPVRGQETQYF	TGTGCCAGCAGTTACCTAGGGGCTCCGGTTCGGGGCCAAGAGACCCAGTACTTC
-	TRBJ2-5	-	TRBV27	CASSFGSLQETQYF	TGTGCCAGCAGTTTCGGGTCCCTTCAAGAGACCCAGTACTTC
-	TRBJ2-6	-	TRBV10-3	CAISPAGTNVLTF	TGTGCCATCTCCCCAGCTGGGACCAACGTCCTGACTTTC
-	TRBJ2-4	-	TRBV25-1	CASSEQAAKNIQYF	TGTGCCAGCAGTGAACAGGCCGCCAAAAACATTCAGTACTTC
-	TRBJ2-5	few	TRBV20-1	CSAISQTQYF	TGCAGTGCAATAAGTCAGACCCAGTACTTC
-	TRBJ2-7	-	TRBV29-1	CSVELSGSSYEQYF	TGCAGCGTTGAGCTCTCAGGATCGAGCTACGAGCAGTACTTC
TRBD2	TRBJ2-5	-	TRBV20-1	CSARDLWGGQETQYF	TGCAGTGCTAGAGATCTCTGGGGGGGCCAAGAGACCCAGTACTTC
TRBD2	TRBJ2-1	-	TRBV7-9	CASSPLTSGTYNEQFF	TGTGCCAGCAGCCCTCTCACTAGCGGGACCTACAATGAGCAGTTCTTC
-	TRBJ2-3	few	TRBV5-1	CASSQTSRVDTQYF	TGCGCCAGCAGCCAAACGTCCCGGGTGGATACGCAGTATTTT
-	TRBJ2-1	-	TRBV4-1	CASSQVDLITCNEQFF	TGCGCCAGCAGCCAAGTGGACCTCATCACTTGCAATGAGCAGTTCTTC
-	TRBJ1-4	-	TRBV12-3/TRBV12-4	CASSFVRPEKLFF	TGTGCCAGCAGTTTTGTACGGCCGGAAAAACTGTTTTTT
-	TRBJ1-2	few	TRBV6-5	CASSGVPNYGYTF	TGTGCCAGCAGTGGGGTACCCAACTATGGCTACACCTTC
-	TRBJ1-4	-	TRBV20-1	CSVRRQNNEKLFF	TGCAGTGTCAGACGTCAGAATAATGAAAAACTGTTTTTT
-	TRBJ2-7	once	TRBV6-5	CASSYSKFRGQLSYEQYF	TGTGCCAGCAGTTACTCGAAATTCCGGGGGCAGCTTTCCTACGAGCAGTACTTC
TRBD1	TRBJ2-7	-	TRBV29-1	CSVVQAGGYEQYF	TGCAGCGTTGTTCAGGCAGGGGGCTACGAGCAGTACTTC